The 20 T cell receptor beta chains listed next were all sequenced from one sample in a study of blood T cell repertoires in COVID-19. Produced via immunoSEQ multiplex PCR; TCRdb's table is partial and in-frame only. The sample has about 25,000 clones, 80% to 90% seen once. The sequenced sample consisted of peripheral blood. The source is a man aged 70-80 years in a cohort sampled during active COVID-19.

This chain joins TRBV2 and TRBJ1-1, with D uncertain. The CDR3 extends over 13 amino acids. The germline V gene encodes CDR1 SNHLY and CDR2 FYNNEI. V was cut by 3 bases and J by 0 bases, with 5 bases left in between. CDR3 nucleotide sequence: TGTGCCAGCAGTGATCTCCTGAACACTGAAGCTTTCTTT. Translation: CASSDLLNTEAFF.

This chain joins TRBV27 and TRBJ2-7; 8 bases agree with TRBD1. Trimming took 6 bases from V and 5 from J; bases not matched to a gene: 12. This CDR3 has 15 amino acids. The germline CDR1 and CDR2 sequences are MNHEY and SMNVEV (reference sequence). The DNA of the CDR3 is TGTGCCAGCAGCCGGGTTCCGGACAGGGTCCACGAGCAGTACTTC. This translates into CASSRVPDRVHEQYF.

The chain employs TRBV7-9 and TRBJ1-1, with unresolved D. Germline lookup yields CDR1 SEHNR and CDR2 FQNEAQ (reference sequence). The germline V and J ends were trimmed by 5 bases and 0 bases, with 7 bases remaining between them. The CDR3 spans 13 residues. The CDR3 DNA is TGTGCCAGCAGCCAACAAGTGAACACTGAAGCTTTCTTT. Protein product: CASSQQVNTEAFF.

The V call is TRBV6-5, the J call TRBJ1-5, with 9 bases matching TRBD1. V was clipped by 8 bases and J by 1 base; unmatched bases: 3. The CDR3 is made up of 14 amino acids. Per the germline V gene, CDR1 is MNHEY and CDR2 is SVGAGI. CDR3 loop: CASGTGRSNQPQHF. The CDR3 nucleotides are TGTGCCAGCGGGACAGGGAGGAGCAATCAGCCCCAGCATTTT.

This rearrangement joins TRBV19 to TRBJ2-1; the D is unclear. Looked up from germline, CDR1 is LNHDA and CDR2 is SQIVND (reference sequence). This CDR3 has 13 residues. V was shortened by 2 bases and J by 4 bases, with 6 bases between the two germline ends. CDR3 sequence: CASSISRYNEQFF. CDR3 in DNA: TGTGCCAGTAGTATATCGCGGTACAATGAGCAGTTCTTC.

The chain is built from TRBV28 and TRBJ1-5, with 7 bases that match TRBD1. The V segment lost 7 bases and the J segment 1 base; nucleotides outside the gene matches: 10. CDR3 length: 16 residues. Per germline, CDR1 MDHEN and CDR2 SYDVKM. CDR3 in amino acids: CASTPLPDRSNQPQHF. Here the CDR3 DNA reads TGTGCCAGCACTCCCCTTCCGGACAGGAGCAATCAGCCCCAGCATTTT.

The chain combines TRBV7-8 with TRBJ2-6; possible D gene TRBD1, 6 bases. The CDR3 runs 18 residues. CDR1 is SGHVS, CDR2 FQNEAQ, per germline. V was shortened by 3 bases and J by 0 bases, with 15 bases between the two germline ends. DNA of the CDR3: TGTGCCAGCAGCTTGACGACAGGATTCTTCTCTGGGGCCAACGTCCTGACTTTC. Translated: CASSLTTGFFSGANVLTF.

V gene TRBV10-3 combines with J gene TRBJ1-1; TRBD1 is a possible D gene (5 bases). Per the germline V gene, CDR1 is ENHRY and CDR2 is SYGVKD. V was pared by 10 bases and J by 0 bases, with 12 bases between. The CDR3 contains 13 residues. The CDR3 DNA follows: TGTGCCACCCTAGACAGCATGAACACTGAAGCTTTCTTT. This gives the protein CATLDSMNTEAFF.

The chain carries TRBV5-1 and TRBJ2-2; tentatively, D is TRBD1 (5 bases). The CDR3 consists of 15 residues. V was trimmed by 1 base and J by 6 bases, leaving 13 bases between them. CDR1 is SGHRS, CDR2 YFSETQ, per germline. The CDR3 loop reads CASSLQGLNAGELFF. For the CDR3, the DNA is TGCGCCAGCAGCTTGCAGGGATTGAATGCCGGGGAGCTGTTTTTT.

The chain has TRBV28 and TRBJ1-6; D is unclear. Looked up from germline, CDR1 is MDHEN and CDR2 is SYDVKM. The CDR3 is 15 amino acids. V dropped 6 bases and J dropped 7 bases, with 16 bases sitting between them. For the CDR3, the DNA is TGTGCCAGCAGCCGACCCAGTGAGGTGAATTCACCCCTCCACTTT. The encoded protein is CASSRPSEVNSPLHF. The full variable domain, completed using reference TRBV28 and TRBJ1-6, is DVKVTQSSRYLVKRTGEKVFLECVQDMDHENMFWYRQDPGLGLRLIYFSYDVKMKEKGDIPEGYSVSREKKERFSLILESASTNQTSMYLCASSRPSEVNSPLHFGNGTRLTVT.

This chain joins TRBV6-5 and TRBJ2-3, with a possible D match to TRBD1 (6 bases). The CDR3 has 14 residues. V was cut by 4 bases and J by 5 bases, with 13 bases left in between. CDR1 and CDR2 from the germline V gene are MNHEY and SVGAGI. CDR3 sequence reads: CASSWSGEKDTQYF. DNA of the CDR3: TGTGCCAGCAGTTGGTCAGGGGAGAAAGATACGCAGTATTTT.

The chain joins TRBV18 to TRBJ2-1; TRBD2 matches 14 bases. The CDR3 length is 15 residues. Per the germline V gene, CDR1 is KGHSH and CDR2 is LQKENI. With V trimmed by 8 bases and J by 7 bases, 7 bases remained unmatched. The CDR3 DNA sequence: TGTGCCAGCCGGACTAGCGGGAGGCTGGGAAATGAGCAGTTCTTC. This codes for CASRTSGRLGNEQFF.

CDR3 sequence: CASSLLQGARANVLTF. As DNA, the CDR3 is TGCGCCAGCAGCTTGTTGCAGGGGGCGAGGGCCAACGTCCTGACTTTC. The gene calls are TRBV5-1 and TRBJ2-6; 8 bases align to TRBD1. The CDR3 sequence is 16 residues long. Trimming at V came to 1 base and at J to 5 bases, leaving 5 bases not matched to a gene. Germline V lookup: CDR1 SGHRS, CDR2 YFSETQ.

This clone appeared a single time. The chain links TRBV6-2 or TRBV6-3 to TRBJ2-7, with D tentatively TRBD2 (6 bases). There are 15 residues in the CDR3. Trimming left V 6 bases short and J 0 bases short, with 15 bases between. Germline CDR1 is MNHEY and CDR2 is SVGEGT. The CDR3 coding sequence is TGTGCCAGCAGCACCCCCGGGGGTGACTCCTACGAGCAGTACTTC. Translating it yields CASSTPGGDSYEQYF.

The genes are TRBV5-1 and TRBJ1-4, with TRBD1 identical over 9 bases. J lost 8 bases, V lost 0 bases, and 5 bases had no gene match. Germline CDR1 reads SGHRS; CDR2 reads YFSETQ. This CDR3 has 15 amino acids. CDR3 bases: TGCGCCAGCAGCTTGGGGACAGGGGTTCGGGAAAAACTGTTTTTT. It is translated as CASSLGTGVREKLFF.

This clone was picked up a small number of times. The V and J genes are TRBV10-3 and TRBJ1-5; 11 bases line up with TRBD1. V lost 8 bases and J lost 5; bases outside the gene matches: 2. This CDR3 has 13 residues. The germline V gene encodes CDR1 ENHRY and CDR2 SYGVKD. CDR3 in DNA: TGTGCCATCGGGACAGGGGGGGATCAGCCCCAGCATTTT. It encodes CAIGTGGDQPQHF.

This chain uses TRBV27 with TRBJ2-2; D might be TRBD1 (7 bases). This CDR3 is 18 amino acids long. V was cut by 6 bases and J by 4 bases, with 24 bases left in between. Germline loops: CDR1 MNHEY, CDR2 SMNVEV (reference sequence). The CDR3 nucleotides read TGTGCCAGCAGCTTTCCGACAGGAGGGGGCAGGGGCACCGGGGAGCTGTTTTTT. Its translation is CASSFPTGGGRGTGELFF.

The chain links TRBV6-1 to TRBJ1-2; D unresolved. The ends were cut back, 2 bases at V and 4 bases at J, with 8 bases in the middle. Germline V gene data show CDR1 as MNHNS and CDR2 as SASEGT. This CDR3 comprises 13 residues. Written as DNA, the CDR3 is TGTGCCAGCAGTGAACGGGAAGGCTATGGCTACACCTTC. This translates into CASSEREGYGYTF.

The genes are TRBV5-1 and TRBJ2-1, with unresolved D. The CDR3 is 14 amino acids. Per the germline V gene, CDR1 is SGHRS and CDR2 is YFSETQ. Trimming removed 2 bases at V and 0 bases at J, with 6 bases between. Here the CDR3 DNA reads TGCGCCAGCAGCTTCCCAGGCTCCTACAATGAGCAGTTCTTC. Translated: CASSFPGSYNEQFF.

This CDR3 is CASSDAQEVTVRETQYF. CDR3 DNA: TGTGCCAGCAGCGACGCCCAGGAAGTTACGGTTCGAGAGACCCAGTACTTC. The V and J genes are TRBV2 and TRBJ2-5; D call uncertain. Germline assignment: CDR1 SNHLY and CDR2 FYNNEI. CDR3 length equals 17 residues. The V gene lost 6 bases and the J gene lost 4 bases, with 24 bases spanning the gap.